Listed below are T cell receptor beta chains from one sample, sequenced in a study of T-cell reconstitution after alpha-beta-depleted transplantation in children. One entry per CDR3 protein, called by TCRdb with MiXCR from the PCR reads. The sample holds more than 400,000 distinct CDR3 sequences, approximately 10% seen once. The source material was PBMCs, mostly from graft donor cells, sampled 180 days after TCRalphabeta/CD19-depleted stem cell transplant. Receptors originate from a female patient aged 2 to 10 who had a stem cell transplant for aplastic anemia, so the T cells may come from the graft donor. The CDR3 runs from the conserved cysteine through the conserved F or W. A D gene is named only where the DNA matches it firmly. The size entry is marked missing in some rows and otherwise reads once, few, many or a size class.

few,TRBJ1-2,-,TRBV20-1,CSARDWDGYGYTF,TGCAGTGCTAGAGATTGGGACGGGTATGGCTACACCTTC
few,TRBJ2-3,TRBD2,TRBV6-2/TRBV6-3,CASRRSLAGGQRTDTQYF,TGTGCCAGCAGAAGGTCTCTAGCGGGAGGGCAGCGGACAGATACGCAGTATTTT
many,TRBJ2-3,-,TRBV12-3/TRBV12-4,CASTSVTSTDTQYF,TGTGCCAGCACCTCAGTTACTAGCACAGATACGCAGTATTTT
-,TRBJ2-3,-,TRBV7-9,CASSRSQSPDTQYF,TGTGCCAGCAGCCGAAGCCAGAGTCCCGATACGCAGTATTTT
-,TRBJ2-2,TRBD2,TRBV20-1,CSASPGLAGGPNSGELFF,TGCAGTGCTAGCCCGGGACTAGCGGGAGGGCCAAATTCTGGGGAGCTGTTTTTT
few,TRBJ2-1,TRBD2,TRBV6-2/TRBV6-3,CASSYAVAGDEQFF,TGTGCCAGCAGTTACGCGGTAGCGGGTGACGAGCAGTTCTTC
-,TRBJ1-5,-,TRBV20-1,CSARKGPQPQHF,TGCAGTGCTAGGAAGGGACCTCAGCCCCAGCATTTT
-,TRBJ2-1,TRBD2,TRBV6-1,CASSERLASSYNEQFF,TGTGCCAGCAGTGAACGACTAGCGAGCTCCTACAATGAGCAGTTCTTC
few,TRBJ2-1,TRBD2,TRBV10-3,CAIARTSGKSYNEQFF,TGTGCCATCGCCCGCACTAGCGGTAAATCCTACAATGAGCAGTTCTTC
-,TRBJ2-7,TRBD1,TRBV7-2,CASSPDRGGNEQYF,TGTGCCAGCAGCCCCGACAGGGGAGGCAACGAGCAGTACTTC
-,TRBJ1-1,-,TRBV29-1,CSVDGNTEAFF,TGCAGCGTTGACGGGAACACTGAAGCTTTCTTT
-,TRBJ1-1,TRBD1,TRBV20-1,CSARGQEFTEAFF,TGCAGTGCCCGGGGACAGGAGTTTACTGAAGCTTTCTTT
few,TRBJ2-1,-,TRBV19,CASSIRPYNEQFF,TGTGCCAGTAGTATTAGGCCCTACAATGAGCAGTTCTTC
many,TRBJ2-2,-,TRBV12-3/TRBV12-4,CASSDPPGELFF,TGTGCCAGTTCAGACCCCCCCGGGGAGCTGTTTTTT
many,TRBJ1-1,TRBD1,TRBV28,CASSSSFGQGKAFF,TGTGCCAGCAGTTCATCATTTGGACAGGGGAAAGCTTTCTTT
many,TRBJ2-5,-,TRBV28,CASSITGAGETQYF,TGTGCCAGCAGTATAACTGGGGCGGGAGAGACCCAGTACTTC
many,TRBJ1-1,TRBD1,TRBV28,CASSLWGQRNTEAFF,TGTGCCAGCAGTTTATGGGGACAGAGAAACACTGAAGCTTTCTTT
few,TRBJ1-2,-,TRBV9,CASGSWGINYGYTF,TGTGCCAGCGGCTCTTGGGGAATTAACTATGGCTACACCTTC
few,TRBJ2-7,-,TRBV5-8,CASSFWTHLQQYF,TGTGCCAGCAGCTTCTGGACTCATCTACAGCAGTACTTC
many,TRBJ2-7,-,TRBV27,CASSLLTGRVSYEQYF,TGTGCCAGCAGTTTACTTACTGGACGTGTCTCCTACGAGCAGTACTTC
-,TRBJ1-1,-,TRBV29-1,CSVVTSGTEAFF,TGCAGCGTTGTCACTTCGGGCACTGAAGCTTTCTTT
many,TRBJ2-1,TRBD2,TRBV20-1,CSAQTSRSTYNEQFF,TGCAGTGCCCAGACTAGCCGTAGTACCTACAATGAGCAGTTCTTC
few,TRBJ2-1,TRBD2,TRBV24-1,CATSDLATSGLSYNEQFF,TGTGCCACCAGTGATTTGGCGACTAGCGGGTTATCCTACAATGAGCAGTTCTTC
few,TRBJ2-1,-,TRBV7-2,CASSPRAGGWSSYNEQFF,TGTGCCAGCAGCCCTAGGGCAGGGGGGTGGAGCTCCTACAATGAGCAGTTCTTC
few,TRBJ1-3,TRBD1,TRBV10-3,CAISGTGTYSGNTIYF,TGTGCCATCAGCGGGACAGGGACCTACTCTGGAAACACCATATATTTT
-,TRBJ2-2,-,TRBV29-1,CSGMPGTGELFF,TGCAGCGGGATGCCCGGCACCGGGGAGCTGTTTTTT
many,TRBJ2-3,-,TRBV10-3,CAISEWGLGTDTQYF,TGTGCCATCAGTGAATGGGGGCTGGGCACAGATACGCAGTATTTT
few,TRBJ2-5,TRBD2,TRBV2,CASSVRLAGAETQYF,TGTGCCAGCAGTGTCAGACTAGCGGGAGCGGAGACCCAGTACTTC
few,TRBJ2-1,-,TRBV28,CASSSMAKGGGDEQFF,TGTGCCAGCAGTTCGATGGCCAAAGGAGGGGGGGATGAGCAGTTCTTC